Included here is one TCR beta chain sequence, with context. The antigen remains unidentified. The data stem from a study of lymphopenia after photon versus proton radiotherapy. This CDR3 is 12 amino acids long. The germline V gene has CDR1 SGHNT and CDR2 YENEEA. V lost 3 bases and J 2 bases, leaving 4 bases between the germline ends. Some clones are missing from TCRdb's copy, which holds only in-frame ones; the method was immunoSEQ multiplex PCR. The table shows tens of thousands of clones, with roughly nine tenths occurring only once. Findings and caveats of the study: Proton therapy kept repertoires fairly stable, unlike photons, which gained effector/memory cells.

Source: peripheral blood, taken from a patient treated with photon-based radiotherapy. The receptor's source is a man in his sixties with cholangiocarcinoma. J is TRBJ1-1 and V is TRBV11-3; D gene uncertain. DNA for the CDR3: TGTGCCAGCAGCTTTGAAAACACTGAAGCTTTCTTT. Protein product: CASSFENTEAFF.